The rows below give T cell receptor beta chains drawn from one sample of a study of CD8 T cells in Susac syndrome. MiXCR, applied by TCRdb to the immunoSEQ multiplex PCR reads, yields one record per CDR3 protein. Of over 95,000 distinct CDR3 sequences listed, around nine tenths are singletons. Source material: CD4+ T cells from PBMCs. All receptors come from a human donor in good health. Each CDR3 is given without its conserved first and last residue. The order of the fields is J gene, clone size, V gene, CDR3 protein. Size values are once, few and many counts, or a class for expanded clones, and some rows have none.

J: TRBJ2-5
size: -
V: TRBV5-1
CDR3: ASSLERGDLETQY

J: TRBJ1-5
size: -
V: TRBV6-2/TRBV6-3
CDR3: ASSKQGQGGQPQH

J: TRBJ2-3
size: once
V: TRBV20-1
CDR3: SARPTSGGRTTDTQY

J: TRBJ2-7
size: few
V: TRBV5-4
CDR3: ASSSNLGYEQY

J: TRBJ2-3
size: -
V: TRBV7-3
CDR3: ASSFGAGGGPDTQY

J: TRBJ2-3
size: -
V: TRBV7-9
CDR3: ASSFLASGTDTQY

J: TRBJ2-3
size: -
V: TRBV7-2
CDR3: ASSMRGITDTQY

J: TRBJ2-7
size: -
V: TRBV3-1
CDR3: ASSPGFDEQY

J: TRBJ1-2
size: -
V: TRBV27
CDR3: ASSSTPGYYGYT

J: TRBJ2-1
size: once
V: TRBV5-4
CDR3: ASSFGTLDEQF

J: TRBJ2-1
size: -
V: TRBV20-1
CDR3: SVRRGGLYNEQF

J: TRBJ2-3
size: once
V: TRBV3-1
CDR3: ASSQESPRADTQY

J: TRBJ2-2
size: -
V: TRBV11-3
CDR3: ASSFAAAGELF

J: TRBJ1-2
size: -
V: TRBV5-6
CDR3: ASSPANYGYT

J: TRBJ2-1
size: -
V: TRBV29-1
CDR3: SVSLADNEQF

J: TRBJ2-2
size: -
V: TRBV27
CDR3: ASSLLGRAGVTTLAVTNTGELF

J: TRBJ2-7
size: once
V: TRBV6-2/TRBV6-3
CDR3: ASSYPDRGGNEQY

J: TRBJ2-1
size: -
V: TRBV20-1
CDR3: SARDIATYRGDNNEQF

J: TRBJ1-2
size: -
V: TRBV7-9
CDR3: ASSSAGPNYGYT

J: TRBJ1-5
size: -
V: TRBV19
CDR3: ASSGEAKHQPQH

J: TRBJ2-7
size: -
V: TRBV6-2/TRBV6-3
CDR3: ASSVRSTGHFGYEQY

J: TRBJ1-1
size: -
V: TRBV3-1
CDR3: ASSPAGGTGLFSTEAF

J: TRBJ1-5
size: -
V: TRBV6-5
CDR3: ASSYSRDNQPQH

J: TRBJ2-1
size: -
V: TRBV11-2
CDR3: ASSPRPGYNEQF

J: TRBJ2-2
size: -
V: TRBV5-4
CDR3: ASSLAQQNTGELF

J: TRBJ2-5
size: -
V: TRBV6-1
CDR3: ASIPPSERGETQY

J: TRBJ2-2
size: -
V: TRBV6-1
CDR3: ASSPEAYGELF

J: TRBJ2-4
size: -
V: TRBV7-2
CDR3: ASSRDSTNIQY

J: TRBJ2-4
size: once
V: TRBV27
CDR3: ASSFEHRGNIQY

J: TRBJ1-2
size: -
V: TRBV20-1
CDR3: SATVGTSDDGYT

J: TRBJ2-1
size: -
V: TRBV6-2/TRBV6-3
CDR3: ASSDPHYNEQF

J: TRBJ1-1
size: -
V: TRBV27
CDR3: ASSPNTNTEAF

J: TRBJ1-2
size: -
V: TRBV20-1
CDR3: SASGGVGYT